Listed here is a single T cell receptor beta chain. No antigen is known for it. The sample holds no much larger clone one base away, and base qualities are not on file. The receptor library was made with PCR. The sequencing machine was an Illumina HiSeq 2500. To reduce PCR and sequencing biases, unique molecular identifiers were built into the TCR beta cDNA libraries. Every 1 to 10 million input T cells yielded about 500,000 cDNA molecules, meaning each molecule approximated one T cell. The same protocol used for the earlier healthy control dataset was applied to prepare and sequence the patient libraries. Within a given batch, samples were prepared together, multiplexed and sequenced on the same HiSeq lane. On the study's bioinformatics: Raw barcoded reads were processed with MIGEC, and single-read molecular identifier groups were discarded before consensus assembly and CDR3 extraction. VDJtools was used for post-analysis of the clonotype tables, with diversity normalized by down-sampling every dataset to the smallest sample size. To correct batch-related cross-sample contamination, repertoire overlap clustering matched CDR3 amino acid sequences but not nucleotide sequences. TCRdb reprocessed the public reads (quality trimming at Q25 with fastp, clone calling with MiXCR) and kept in-frame beta chains. Here each entry gathers all rows of one CDR3 protein and keeps the most common genes and DNA. The V and J calls were not made by the authors but by TCRdb's processing. The sample table shows 380,000 or so distinct CDR3 sequences, and 30% to 45% are seen once. The ten largest make up 13% of the sample.

This sample stems from a study of post-analysis software for immune sequencing data (dated by TCRdb to about 2015). Some background on the complete study: Relapsing-remitting, secondary progressive and progressive-relapsing multiple sclerosis were recorded as disease courses, and subtype annotation was lacking for some patients. The patient repertoires were set against under 13 previously published healthy control repertoires from donors whose ages ranged from roughly 6 to 25 years. A subset of samples was prepared in parallel using single-end sample barcoding, then pooled and co-amplified after Illumina adapter ligation. Study-wide conclusions, independent of this receptor: The multiple sclerosis patient group was slightly younger than the control group. Significantly lower normalized Chao1 diversity was found in multiple sclerosis patients than in controls, suggesting substantial peripheral T-cell clonal expansion. When samples were clustered directly using the F measure, samples prepared in the same batch co-clustered strongly, which prompted a batch-effect correction. Significantly higher frequencies in patients than in controls were found for roughly 5 TRBV segments, including TRBV5-6, TRBV5-1 and TRBV20-1.

V is reduced by 2 bases and J by 2 bases, leaving a spacing of 16 bases between them. The germline V gene (reference sequence) supplies CDR1 MNHNY and CDR2 SVGAGI. The CDR3 has 16 amino acids, counting the end cysteine and phenylalanine. Only CDR3 DNA remains: 48 bases, in frame from the first base. To demonstrate the VDJtools post-analysis software, the study profiled TCR beta repertoires from the peripheral blood of 10 to 15 young patients with multiple sclerosis. The multiple sclerosis patients were children and adolescents ranging in age from about 6 to 16 years. This receptor was identified in a girl aged 10-17 years with multiple sclerosis. The chain uses TRBV6-6 and TRBJ2-7; the D segment might be TRBD1 or TRBD2, since each matches 5 bases. Sequences were obtained from blood. The sequenced DNA: TGTGCCAGCAGTTACCAAGTCGGGGACGCCACCTACGAGCAGTACTTC. It translates as CASSYQVGDATYEQYF.